Following are 20 T cell receptor beta chains from one sample sequenced in a study of identifying expanded T cells in peripheral blood. Sequenced by immunoSEQ multiplex PCR; TCRdb stores in-frame clones only, minus some. Of around 90,000 clones in the sample, about 91% were seen once. Sequencing was carried out using blood. These receptors all come from a person aged 18 to 70 in good health.

The chain is built from TRBV19 and TRBJ1-2; 7 nucleotides agree with TRBD1. V lost 5 bases and J lost 9; bases outside the gene matches: 6. The CDR3 totals 12 residues. Germline lookup yields CDR1 LNHDA and CDR2 SQIVND (reference sequence). The CDR3 bases are TGTGCCAGTAGTCGGGACAGTTGGAGCTACACCTTC. Translated: CASSRDSWSYTF.

J is TRBJ2-3 and V is TRBV30, with D possibly TRBD2 on 5 matching bases. The CDR3 length is 12 residues. The germline V and J ends were trimmed by 4 bases and 6 bases, with 11 bases remaining between them. CDR1 is GTSNPN, CDR2 SVGIG, per germline (reference sequence). CDR3 sequence reads: CAWNGVADTQYF. The DNA for the CDR3 is TGTGCCTGGAACGGGGTTGCGGATACGCAGTATTTT.

The chain joins TRBV5-4 to TRBJ2-7, with D possibly being TRBD2 (6 bases). The CDR3 extends over 16 amino acids. The V end was cut by 2 bases, the J end by 7 bases, with 22 bases between. Looked up from germline, CDR1 is SGHNT and CDR2 is YYREEE (reference sequence). The CDR3, as DNA: TGTGCCAGCAGCTTAGGGATCGTACCGGGAGCAGGGGAGCAGTACTTC. Protein sequence: CASSLGIVPGAGEQYF.

The chain joins TRBV30 to TRBJ1-2; the D gene is possibly TRBD1 (6 bases). The CDR3 consists of 15 residues. Germline values: CDR1 GTSNPN, CDR2 SVGIG (reference sequence). The V end lost 0 bases, the J end lost 4 bases, and 15 bases lay between the germline ends. The CDR3, as DNA: TGTGCCTGGAGTGTAGACTTCAGGGGAGCCTATGGCTACACCTTC. It translates to CAWSVDFRGAYGYTF.

This rearrangement joins TRBV5-4 to TRBJ2-7; either TRBD1 or TRBD2 may fit D (5 bases each). This CDR3 has 17 amino acids. V was shortened by 4 bases and J by 2 bases, with 22 bases between the two germline ends. Germline CDR1 is SGHNT and CDR2 is YYREEE (reference sequence). This CDR3 is CASSPPLLRGATYEQYF. The CDR3 nucleotides read TGTGCCAGCAGCCCCCCTCTTCTCCGGGGCGCGACCTACGAGCAGTACTTC.

The chain couples TRBV6-4 to TRBJ2-2; D gene unclear. The germline gives CDR1 MRHNA, CDR2 SNTAGT. The length of the CDR3 is 13 residues. V was cut by 3 bases and J by 4 bases, with 6 bases left in between. CDR3 DNA: TGTGCCAGCAGTGAAGGTACCACCGGGGAGCTGTTTTTT. It translates to CASSEGTTGELFF.

CDR3 nucleotides: TGCGCCAGCAGCTGGGACTGGGACAGGGCAACGAGGCAGTACTTC. Its protein product is CASSWDWDRATRQYF. The chain has TRBV4-1 and TRBJ2-7; 9 bases match TRBD1. The ends lost 5 bases at V and 9 bases at J; junction bases unmatched: 14. The CDR3 contains 15 residues. The germline CDR1 and CDR2 sequences are MGHRA and YSYEKL.

The genes are TRBV5-1 and TRBJ2-3; 9 bases agree with TRBD1. CDR1 is SGHRS, CDR2 YFSETQ, per germline. This CDR3 is built from 14 residues. J lost 8 bases, V lost 4 bases, and 8 bases had no gene match. For the CDR3, the DNA is TGCGCCAGCAGCAAGGAACAGGGGGCTACTACGCAGTATTTT. Translation: CASSKEQGATTQYF.

The chain combines TRBV6-1 with TRBJ2-7, with TRBD2 matching 8 bases. The V gene end was trimmed by 6 bases and the J gene end by 2 bases; junction bases not matched to a gene: 9. The CDR3 is made up of 15 amino acids. CDR1 MNHNS and CDR2 SASEGT come from the germline V gene. The CDR3 DNA reads TGTGCCAGCAGGAGCGATAGCGGGGCCACCTACGAGCAGTACTTC. Amino acids: CASRSDSGATYEQYF.

Only a few counts were recorded for this clone. The gene calls are TRBV5-1 and TRBJ1-1; D is uncertain. The germline V gene encodes CDR1 SGHRS and CDR2 YFSETQ. Trimming left V 0 bases short and J 2 bases short, with 8 bases between. There are 14 residues in the CDR3. The CDR3 region has the DNA TGCGCCAGCAGCTTGGACGGGCTCAACACTGAAGCTTTCTTT. It codes for CASSLDGLNTEAFF.

This clone was picked up one time. The chain joins TRBV28 to TRBJ2-5; D tentatively fits TRBD1 or TRBD2 (5 bases each). V lost 5 bases and J lost 2, with 15 bases in between. This CDR3 region has 15 residues. From germline, CDR1 is MDHEN and CDR2 SYDVKM. CDR3 sequence: CASSRPGRIQETQYF. CDR3 DNA: TGTGCCAGCAGTCGACCGGGACGGATACAAGAGACCCAGTACTTC.

The rearrangement links TRBV19 to TRBJ2-5; unclear D gene. Trimming left V 3 bases short and J 2 bases short, with 10 bases between. The CDR3 runs to 14 residues. Germline CDR1 is LNHDA and CDR2 is SQIVND (reference sequence). The CDR3 sequence: CASSIRREQETQYF. CDR3 nucleotide sequence: TGTGCCAGTAGTATCCGGCGTGAACAAGAGACCCAGTACTTC. Together with reference TRBV19 and TRBJ2-5, the CDR3 gives the full variable domain: DGGITQSPKYLFRKEGQNVTLSCEQNLNHDAMYWYRQDPGQGLRLIYYSQIVNDFQKGDIAEGYSVSREKKESFPLTVTSAQKNPTAFYLCASSIRREQETQYFGPGTRLLVL.

The chain employs TRBV19 and TRBJ1-4; the match to TRBD1 covers 7 bases. Germline-derived CDR1 and CDR2 are LNHDA and SQIVND (reference sequence). J lost 6 bases, V lost 5 bases, and 9 bases had no gene match. The CDR3 has 15 residues. CDR3 residues: CASSPSWTGHEKLFF. CDR3 nucleotides: TGTGCCAGTAGTCCATCTTGGACAGGACATGAAAAACTGTTTTTT. Full variable domain (outside the CDR3, taken from reference TRBV19 and TRBJ1-4): DGGITQSPKYLFRKEGQNVTLSCEQNLNHDAMYWYRQDPGQGLRLIYYSQIVNDFQKGDIAEGYSVSREKKESFPLTVTSAQKNPTAFYLCASSPSWTGHEKLFFGSGTQLSVL.

The chain is built from TRBV28 and TRBJ2-2, with 9 positions matching TRBD2. This CDR3 comprises 16 residues. J lost 3 bases, V lost 8 bases, and 10 bases had no gene match. The germline CDR1 and CDR2 sequences are MDHEN and SYDVKM. The CDR3 region is CASFPSGMEDTGELFF. CDR3 DNA: TGTGCCAGCTTCCCTAGCGGGATGGAAGACACCGGGGAGCTGTTTTTT.

In its sample, this clone was seen a few times. The rearrangement links TRBV2 to TRBJ1-6; 7 bases align to TRBD1. There are 14 residues in the CDR3. J gave up 9 bases and V 7 bases, and 9 bases lay outside the gene matches. The germline CDR1 and CDR2 sequences are SNHLY and FYNNEI. CDR3 in DNA: TGTGCCAGCATGAAGGAGGGGGCTGGTTCACCCCTCCACTTT. It specifies CASMKEGAGSPLHF.

This sequence joins TRBV28 and TRBJ2-7, with 8 bases matching TRBD1. The CDR3 is 15 amino acids. Germline V gene lookup returns CDR1 MDHEN and CDR2 SYDVKM. Trimming cost V 6 bases and J 2 bases; bases outside gene matches: 9. The CDR3 DNA is TGTGCCAGCAGCCTACTGACAGGGGCGACCTACGAGCAGTACTTC. Its translation: CASSLLTGATYEQYF.

In this sample, this clone turned up once. The gene calls are TRBV6-4 and TRBJ2-3; 10 nucleotides line up with TRBD2. J was trimmed by 4 bases and V by 0 bases; bases with no gene match: 1. Germline V gives CDR1 MRHNA, CDR2 SNTAGT. CDR3 size: 15 residues. The CDR3 region has the DNA TGTGCCAGCAGTGACTCAGCGGGAGGGCCAGATACGCAGTATTTT. Translation: CASSDSAGGPDTQYF.

The chain links TRBV2 to TRBJ2-5; D remains ambiguous. V was cut by 0 bases and J by 5 bases, with 7 bases left in between. The CDR3 spans 13 residues. CDR1 SNHLY and CDR2 FYNNEI come from the germline V gene. Here the CDR3 DNA reads TGTGCCAGCAGTGAAGCGCGAGAGGAGACCCAGTACTTC. Protein product: CASSEAREETQYF.

V usage is TRBV6-1 and J usage is TRBJ2-1; D ambiguous. This CDR3 is built from 17 residues. With 1 base removed from V and 8 bases from J, the gap between germline ends came to 21 bases. Germline loops: CDR1 MNHNS, CDR2 SASEGT. In nucleotides, the CDR3 is TGTGCCAGCAGTGAAGGGATCCCAAGATCTCCTGCGGATGAGCAGTTCTTC. This encodes CASSEGIPRSPADEQFF.

V and J are TRBV2 and TRBJ1-4; D may be TRBD1 (6 bases). Germline CDR1 reads SNHLY; CDR2 reads FYNNEI. CDR3 size: 15 residues. Trimming took 4 bases from V and 0 from J, leaving 9 bases between them. The CDR3 here is CASSADRATNEKLFF. CDR3 DNA: TGTGCCAGCAGTGCGGACAGAGCAACTAATGAAAAACTGTTTTTT.